Following are 18 T cell receptor beta chains from one sample sequenced in a study of T cells in Graves' hyperthyroidism and ophthalmopathy. Amplification yielded TCR beta CDR3 regions, with RNA transcripts as the source. The HTBI primer set served for first-round RT-PCR of the TCR CDR3. In TCRdb, the multiplex PCR reads were re-called with MiXCR into one record per CDR3 protein. The sample yields under 200,000 distinct CDR3 sequences, around 8.9% seen once. The sequencing input was blood. These receptors all come from a woman aged 18-29 years with Graves' hyperthyroidism that later progressed to Graves' ophthalmopathy.

This clonotype occurred once. The chain uses TRBV5-8 and TRBJ2-1, with 9 bases matching TRBD2. This CDR3 comprises 16 residues. V dropped 0 bases and J dropped 1; count of bases not matched to a gene: 2. Germline V CDR1 and CDR2: SGHTS, YDEGEE. DNA of the CDR3: TGTGCCAGCAGCTTGGGACTAGCGGTATCCTACAATGAGCAGTTCTTC. Encoded protein: CASSLGLAVSYNEQFF.

The sample holds many counts of this clonotype. CDR3 nucleotides: TGCAGCGTTCTAGTCGGGGGTAACACCGGGGAGCTGTTTTTT. This translates into CSVLVGGNTGELFF. This rearrangement joins TRBV29-1 to TRBJ2-2; possibly TRBD2 for D (6 bases). Between the trimmed V and J ends, which lost 5 bases and 2 bases, there was a span of 12 bases. The CDR3 extends over 14 amino acids. Germline V gene data show CDR1 as SQVTM and CDR2 as ANQGSEA.

This clonotype has ten or more counts. The chain links TRBV28 to TRBJ1-1, with D perhaps matching TRBD1 (5 bases). CDR3 length equals 19 residues. V was trimmed by 5 bases and J by 2 bases, leaving 27 bases between them. Germline V lookup: CDR1 MDHEN, CDR2 SYDVKM. CDR3 protein: CASSPGRIFGALFNTEAFF. In nucleotides, the CDR3 is TGTGCCAGCAGTCCGGGGAGGATATTTGGGGCCCTATTTAACACTGAAGCTTTCTTT.

At least ten counts were recorded for this clonotype. The rearrangement joins TRBV20-1 to TRBJ1-2; perhaps TRBD1 as D (6 bases). Between the trimmed V and J ends, which lost 6 bases and 0 bases, there was a span of 23 bases. This CDR3 has 17 amino acids. CDR1 and CDR2 from the germline V gene are DFQATT and SNEGSKA (reference sequence). The chain's CDR3 is CSATSNRVPSANYGYTF. CDR3 DNA sequence: TGCAGTGCCACCTCTAACAGGGTCCCCTCAGCTAACTATGGCTACACCTTC.

Many counts were recorded for this clonotype. This chain uses TRBV27 with TRBJ2-7, with D possibly being TRBD1 (5 bases). The ends were cut back, 5 bases at V and 5 bases at J, with 10 bases in the middle. Germline assignment: CDR1 MNHEY and CDR2 SMNVEV (reference sequence). The CDR3 is 12 residues long. Here the CDR3 DNA reads TGTGCCAGCAGTCCCCCAGGGCACGAGCAGTACTTC. Protein product: CASSPPGHEQYF.

This clonotype was found many times. The chain recombines TRBV7-2 with TRBJ2-1; the match to TRBD2 covers 10 bases. There are 17 residues in the CDR3. After removal of 1 base from V and 3 bases from J, the junction contained 6 bases not matched to a gene. Germline CDR1 is SGHTA and CDR2 is FQGNSA. The CDR3 loop is CASSLGASGSNYNEQFF. DNA of the CDR3: TGTGCCAGCAGCTTAGGGGCTAGCGGGAGTAACTACAATGAGCAGTTCTTC. The complete variable domain, with remaining parts taken from reference TRBV7-2 and TRBJ2-1, reads GAGVSQSPSNKVTEKGKDVELRCDPISGHTALYWYRQSLGQGLEFLIYFQGNSAPDKSGLPSDRFSAERTGGSVSTLTIQRTQQEDSAVYLCASSLGASGSNYNEQFFGPGTRLTVL.

The table lists this clonotype with many counts. The CDR3 protein is CASSLRWASGMRSYEQYF. CDR3 nucleotides: TGTGCCAGCAGTCTCCGGTGGGCCAGCGGGATGAGGTCCTACGAGCAGTACTTC. The chain links TRBV27 to TRBJ2-7, with 7 bases that match TRBD2. With V trimmed by 5 bases and J by 1 base, 17 bases remained unmatched. This CDR3 is 18 amino acids long. Germline CDR1 MNHEY, CDR2 SMNVEV (reference sequence).

This clonotype was recorded at least ten times. The J gene is TRBJ2-1, the V gene TRBV11-3, with D unclear. Germline assignment: CDR1 SGHNT and CDR2 YENEEA. This CDR3 comprises 13 residues. Trimming stripped 1 base from V and 6 bases from J, with 7 bases between. Here the CDR3 DNA reads TGTGCCAGCAGCTTAGGGTATTCCAATGAGCAGTTCTTC. Its translation is CASSLGYSNEQFF. Drawing the rest from reference TRBV11-3 and TRBJ2-1, the complete variable domain is EAGVVQSPRYKIIEKKQPVAFWCNPISGHNTLYWYLQNLGQGPELLIRYENEEAVDDSQLPKDRFSAERLKGVDSTLKIQPAELGDSAVYLCASSLGYSNEQFFGPGTRLTVL.

This clonotype was recorded at least ten times. This sequence joins TRBV10-3 and TRBJ2-5, with TRBD2 matching over 10 bases. Germline CDR1 reads ENHRY; CDR2 reads SYGVKD. CDR3 length equals 13 residues. V shed 4 bases, J shed 5 bases, and the junction held 1 base outside the gene matches. The CDR3 DNA is TGTGCCATCAGTGTGGGACTAGCGGAGACCCAGTACTTC. Encoded protein: CAISVGLAETQYF.

The chain uses TRBV5-6 and TRBJ1-6; D may be TRBD1 (5 bases). The V gene's germline CDR1 is SGHDT and CDR2 YYEEEE. The CDR3 consists of 15 residues. The V gene lost 2 bases and the J gene lost 6 bases, with 12 bases spanning the gap. CDR3 bases: TGTGCCAGCAGCTTAGACAGTCTTATTAATTCACCCCTCCACTTT. Amino acids: CASSLDSLINSPLHF.

Notes on this clonotype: The junction does not match germline at one end; this may be a read error. As DNA, the CDR3 is TGTGCCAGCAGTTACTTGGAGGGGCACACTGAGGCTTTCTTT. Translation gives CASSYLEGHTEAFF. The chain recombines TRBV6-9 with TRBJ1-1, with D possibly matching TRBD1 (5 bases). Germline CDR1 reads MNHGY; CDR2 reads SVAAGI. CDR3 length: 14 residues.

In the case of this clonotype: A much larger clone is a single base away; this may be a read error. The CDR3 DNA sequence: TGTGCCAGCACCCCACTTAGTGCCCCGGGCGCAGATACGCAGTATTTT. This encodes CASTPLSAPGADTQYF. The J gene is TRBJ2-3, the V gene TRBV7-2; D uncertain. The germline gives CDR1 SGHTA, CDR2 FQGNSA. V was shortened by 7 bases and J by 4 bases, with 21 bases between the two germline ends. The CDR3 spans 16 residues.

In this sample, this clonotype turned up many times. The chain has TRBV5-1 and TRBJ2-7; possibly TRBD1 for D (5 bases). The CDR3 is 13 amino acids. Germline values: CDR1 SGHRS, CDR2 YFSETQ. With 0 bases removed from V and 2 bases from J, the gap between germline ends came to 6 bases. This chain's CDR3 is CASSLEQAYEQYF. In nucleotides, the CDR3 is TGCGCCAGCAGCTTGGAACAGGCCTACGAGCAGTACTTC.

This clonotype was counted only a few times. V is TRBV27 and J is TRBJ2-7, with 11 bases that match TRBD1. V lost 6 bases to trimming and J lost 3 bases; unmatched junction nucleotides: 7. The CDR3 has 15 residues. Germline V gene sequence: CDR1 MNHEY, CDR2 SMNVEV (reference sequence). CDR3: CASRNPGTGGYEQYF. The CDR3 DNA sequence: TGTGCCAGCAGAAACCCCGGGACAGGGGGCTACGAGCAGTACTTC.

Many counts were recorded for this clonotype. The chain links TRBV6-6 to TRBJ1-6; TRBD1 might be the D (6 bases). Deletions cut 0 bases from V and 10 bases from J, with 13 bases between. CDR3 size: 15 residues. Germline assignment: CDR1 MNHNY and CDR2 SVGAGI (reference sequence). CDR3 nucleotide sequence: TGTGCCAGCAGTTACTCACGCGGGGGCCGGTCACCCCTCCACTTT. Its translation: CASSYSRGGRSPLHF.

This clonotype came up many times. The chain has TRBV15 and TRBJ2-1; possibly TRBD2 for D (6 bases). In germline, CDR1 is LNHNV, CDR2 YYDKDF (reference sequence). V shed 5 bases and J shed 0 bases, with 17 bases lying between them. The CDR3 is 17 amino acids. For the CDR3, the DNA is TGTGCCACCAGCGTACGGGGACTGCCGAGCTCCTACAATGAGCAGTTCTTC. Translated: CATSVRGLPSSYNEQFF.

This clonotype was observed a few times. The gene calls are TRBV5-1 and TRBJ2-5; D unresolved. The CDR3 extends over 13 amino acids. Germline CDR1 is SGHRS and CDR2 is YFSETQ. V was trimmed by 0 bases and J by 7 bases, leaving 10 bases between them. In DNA, the CDR3 is TGCGCCAGCAGCTTGGAGTTACTTGCGACCCAGTACTTC. This codes for CASSLELLATQYF.

At least ten counts were recorded for this clonotype. The V and J genes are TRBV18 and TRBJ2-1, with TRBD1 matching over 10 bases. There are 15 residues in the CDR3. Germline V gene sequence: CDR1 KGHSH, CDR2 LQKENI. V gave up 0 bases and J gave up 6 bases; unmatched junction bases: 2. The CDR3 coding sequence is TGTGCCAGCTCACCACCGGACAGGGGGGGCAATGAGCAGTTCTTC. Residues: CASSPPDRGGNEQFF.